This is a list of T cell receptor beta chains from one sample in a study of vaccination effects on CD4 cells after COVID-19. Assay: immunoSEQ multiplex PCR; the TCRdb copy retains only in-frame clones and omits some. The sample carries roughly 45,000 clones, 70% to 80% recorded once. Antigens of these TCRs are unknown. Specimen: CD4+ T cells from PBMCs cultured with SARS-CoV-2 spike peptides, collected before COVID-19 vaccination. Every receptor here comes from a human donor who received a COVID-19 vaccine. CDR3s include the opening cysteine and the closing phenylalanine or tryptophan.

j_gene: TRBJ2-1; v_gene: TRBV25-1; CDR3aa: CASSLGGVKDNEQFF
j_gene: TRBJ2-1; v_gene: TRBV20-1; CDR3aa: CSARDGEQFF
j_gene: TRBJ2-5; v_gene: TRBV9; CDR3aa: CASSVAPPGLAGAEETQYF
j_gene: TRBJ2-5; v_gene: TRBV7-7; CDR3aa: CASSLGGGRQETQYF
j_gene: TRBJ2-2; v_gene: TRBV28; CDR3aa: CASSSRVPGELFF
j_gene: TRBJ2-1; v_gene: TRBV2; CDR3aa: CASRTYNEQFF
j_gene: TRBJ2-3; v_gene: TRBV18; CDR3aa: CASSPPGVSTDTQYF
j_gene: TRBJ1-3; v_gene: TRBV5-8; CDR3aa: CASSLRHLLFSRGNTIYF
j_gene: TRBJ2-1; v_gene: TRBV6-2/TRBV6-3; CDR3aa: CASSYGRDRGDEQFF
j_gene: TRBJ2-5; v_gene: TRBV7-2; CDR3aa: CASSLTSGGGKTQYF
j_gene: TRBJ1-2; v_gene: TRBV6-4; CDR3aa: CASSVSGTDGYTF
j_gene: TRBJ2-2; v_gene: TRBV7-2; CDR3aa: CASSPWSESGELFF
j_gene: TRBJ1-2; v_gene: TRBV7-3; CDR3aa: CASSFSREGGYTF
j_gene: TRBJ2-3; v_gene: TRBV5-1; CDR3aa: CASSQLGTGRTDTQYF
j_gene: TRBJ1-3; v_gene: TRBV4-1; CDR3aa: CASSRSPEGRRNTIYF
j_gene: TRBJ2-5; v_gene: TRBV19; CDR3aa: CASRVRAGGRETQYF
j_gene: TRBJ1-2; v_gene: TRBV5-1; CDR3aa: CASSLSPGAYGYTF
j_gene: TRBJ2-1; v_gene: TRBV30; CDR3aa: CAWGGGARNEQFF
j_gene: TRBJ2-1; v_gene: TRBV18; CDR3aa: CASSPPSGGKYNEQFF
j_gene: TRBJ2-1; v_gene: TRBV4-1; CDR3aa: CASASGRESRNEQFF
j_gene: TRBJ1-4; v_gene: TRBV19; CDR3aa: CASRHSGTGREKLFF
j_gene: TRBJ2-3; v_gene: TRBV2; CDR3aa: CASSLAGDTDTQYF
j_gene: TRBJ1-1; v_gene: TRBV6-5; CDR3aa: CASTYFSGADTEAFF
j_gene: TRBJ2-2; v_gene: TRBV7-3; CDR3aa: CASSQTTGTGELFF
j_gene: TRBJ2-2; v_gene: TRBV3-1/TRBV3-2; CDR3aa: CASSQWGSGELFF
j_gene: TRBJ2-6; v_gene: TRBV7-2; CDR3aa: CASRPGRSSGANVLTF
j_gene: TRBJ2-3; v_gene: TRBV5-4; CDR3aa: CASSSNRETDTQYF
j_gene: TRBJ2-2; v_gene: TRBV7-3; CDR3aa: CASSLTRSNTGELFF
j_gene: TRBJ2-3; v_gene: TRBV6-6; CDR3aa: CASSNAGRTDTQYF
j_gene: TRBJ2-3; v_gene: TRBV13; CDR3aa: CASSPPDYTDTQYF
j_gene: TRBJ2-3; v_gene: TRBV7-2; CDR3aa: CASSPRVADTQYF
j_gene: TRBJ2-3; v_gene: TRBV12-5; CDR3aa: CASGLVPDGQASTDTQYF
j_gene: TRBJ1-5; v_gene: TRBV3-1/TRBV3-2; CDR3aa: CASSRSTGGQPQHF
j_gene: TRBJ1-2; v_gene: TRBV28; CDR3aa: CASRDRGYGYTF
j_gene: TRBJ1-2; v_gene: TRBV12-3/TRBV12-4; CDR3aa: CASSRLPNYGYTF
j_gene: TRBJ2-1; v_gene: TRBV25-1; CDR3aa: CASRKAGQTNEQFF
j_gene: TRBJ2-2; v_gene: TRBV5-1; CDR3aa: CASSELGPHTGELFF
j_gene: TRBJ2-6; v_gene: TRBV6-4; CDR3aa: CASSRTYGANVLTF
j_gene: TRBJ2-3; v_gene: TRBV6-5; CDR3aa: CASSSQGTYTDTQYF
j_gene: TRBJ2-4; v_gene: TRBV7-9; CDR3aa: CASSLEAQAKNIQYF
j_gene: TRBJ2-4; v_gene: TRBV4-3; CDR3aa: CASSQDRGAGIQYF
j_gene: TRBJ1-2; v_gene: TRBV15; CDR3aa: CATSRGQTANYGYTF
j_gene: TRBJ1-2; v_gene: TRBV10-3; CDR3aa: CAISESDAGVYGYTF
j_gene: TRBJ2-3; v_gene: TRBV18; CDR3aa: CASSLWTVSTDTQYF
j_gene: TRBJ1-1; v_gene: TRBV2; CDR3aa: CASRDRGPEAFF
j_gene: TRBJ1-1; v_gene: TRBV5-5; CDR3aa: CASSGLGTNTEAFF
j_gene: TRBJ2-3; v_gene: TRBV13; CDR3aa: CASSLRNRPTQYF
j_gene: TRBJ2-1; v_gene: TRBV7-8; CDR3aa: CASSLTPGLNEQFF
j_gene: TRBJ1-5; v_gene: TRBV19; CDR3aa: CASTTEPHVRGLDQPQHF
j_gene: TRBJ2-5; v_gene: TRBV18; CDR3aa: CASSLAGGQETQYF
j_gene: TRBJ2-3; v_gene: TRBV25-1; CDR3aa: CASSRTGGADTQYF
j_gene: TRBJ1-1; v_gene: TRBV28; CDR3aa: CASSYGQGRWNTEAFF
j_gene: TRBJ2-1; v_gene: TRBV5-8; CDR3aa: CASSLRQAGRNEQFF
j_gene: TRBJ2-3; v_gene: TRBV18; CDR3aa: CASSPQQGGADTQYF